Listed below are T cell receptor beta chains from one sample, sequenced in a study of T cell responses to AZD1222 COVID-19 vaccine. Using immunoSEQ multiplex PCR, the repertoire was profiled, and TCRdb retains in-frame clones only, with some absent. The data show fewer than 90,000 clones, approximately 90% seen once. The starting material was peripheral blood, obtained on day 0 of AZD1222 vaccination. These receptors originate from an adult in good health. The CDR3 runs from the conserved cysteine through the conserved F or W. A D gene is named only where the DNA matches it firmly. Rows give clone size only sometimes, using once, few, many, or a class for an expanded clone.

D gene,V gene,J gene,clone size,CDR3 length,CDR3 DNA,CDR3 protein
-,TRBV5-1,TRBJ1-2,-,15,TGCGCCAGCAGCTTGGAATTTGGGACAAAAAATAGCTACACCTTC,CASSLEFGTKNSYTF
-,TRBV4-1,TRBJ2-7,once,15,TGCGCCAGCAGCCAAGAGACTTTTTTCTCCTACGAGCAGTACTTC,CASSQETFFSYEQYF
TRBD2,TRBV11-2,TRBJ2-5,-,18,TGTGCCAGCAGCTTAGGTCTAGCGGGAGCGGGGCAAGGGGAGACCCAGTACTTC,CASSLGLAGAGQGETQYF
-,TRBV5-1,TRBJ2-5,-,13,TGCGCCAGCAGCTTAGGGTGGACGGGGACCCAGTACTTC,CASSLGWTGTQYF
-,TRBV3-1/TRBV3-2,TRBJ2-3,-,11,TGTGCCAGCAGCCAAGCAGATACGCAGTATTTT,CASSQADTQYF
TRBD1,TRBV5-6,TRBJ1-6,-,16,TGTGCCAGCAGCTTACAAACGGCAGGGGGAAATTCACCCCTCCACTTT,CASSLQTAGGNSPLHF
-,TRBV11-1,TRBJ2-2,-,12,TGTGCCAGCAGCCCACAGGGCGGGGAGCTGTTTTTT,CASSPQGGELFF
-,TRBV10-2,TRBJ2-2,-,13,TGCGCCAGCAGTGACAGGGTAACCGGGGAGCTGTTTTTT,CASSDRVTGELFF
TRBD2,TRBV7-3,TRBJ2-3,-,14,TGTGCCAGCAGCCTAAGGACTAGCGCAGATACGCAGTATTTT,CASSLRTSADTQYF
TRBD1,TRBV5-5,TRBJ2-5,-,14,TGTGCCAGCAGCTGGACAGGGACTCAGGAGACCCAGTACTTC,CASSWTGTQETQYF
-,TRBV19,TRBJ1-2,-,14,TGTGCCACTCACCAGGCGGGGGCTAGGTATGGCTACACCTTC,CATHQAGARYGYTF
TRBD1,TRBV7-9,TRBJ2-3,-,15,TGTGCCAGCAGCTACCGGACAGGGGGCACAGATACGCAGTATTTT,CASSYRTGGTDTQYF
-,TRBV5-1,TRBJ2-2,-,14,TGCGCCAGCAGCCAGGACTACCCCACCGGGGAGCTGTTTTTT,CASSQDYPTGELFF
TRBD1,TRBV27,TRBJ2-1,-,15,TGTGCCAGCAGTTTCCTCCGGGACAGGGATGATGAGCAGTTCTTC,CASSFLRDRDDEQFF
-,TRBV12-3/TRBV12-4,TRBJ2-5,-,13,TGTGCCAGCAGTTTATGGGGTGTGGAGACCCAGTACTTC,CASSLWGVETQYF
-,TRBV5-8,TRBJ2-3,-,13,TGTGCCAGCTCCCTGGGCCTTATAGATACGCAGTATTTT,CASSLGLIDTQYF
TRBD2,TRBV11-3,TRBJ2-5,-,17,TGTGCCAGCAGCGCGGGACTAGCGGTCCTGGGACGAGAGACCCAGTACTTC,CASSAGLAVLGRETQYF
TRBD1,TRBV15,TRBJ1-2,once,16,TGTGCCACCAGCAGAGAAACAGGGGAGCCTAACTATGGCTACACCTTC,CATSRETGEPNYGYTF
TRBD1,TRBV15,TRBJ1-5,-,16,TGTGCCACCAGCAGCATCCCGGGACAGGGGATAGCAGCCCAGCATTTT,CATSSIPGQGIAAQHF
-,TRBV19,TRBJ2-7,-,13,TGTGCCGCCCTGGGGCTAACCCGCCACGAGCAGTACTTC,CAALGLTRHEQYF
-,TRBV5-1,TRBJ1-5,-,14,TGCGCCAGCAGCTTAGGGGACCTAAATCAGCCCCAGCATTTT,CASSLGDLNQPQHF
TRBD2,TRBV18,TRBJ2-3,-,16,TGTGCCAGCTCACTACGGACTAGCGGGAGGGGAGATACGCAGTATTTT,CASSLRTSGRGDTQYF
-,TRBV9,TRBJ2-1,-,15,TGTGCCAGCAGCCCCGTTGCGGAATCCTACAATGAGCAGTTCTTC,CASSPVAESYNEQFF
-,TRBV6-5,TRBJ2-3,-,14,TGTGCCAGCAGTTACTCAAATAGGGCAGATACGCAGTATTTT,CASSYSNRADTQYF
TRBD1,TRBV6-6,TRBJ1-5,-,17,TGTGCCAGCAGTCGTACTGTCGGGGACAGGGTAAATCAGCCCCAGCATTTT,CASSRTVGDRVNQPQHF
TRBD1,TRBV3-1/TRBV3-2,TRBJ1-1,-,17,TGTGCCAGCAGCCGCTTAGACAGGGCTGGGAGAGACACTGAAGCTTTCTTT,CASSRLDRAGRDTEAFF
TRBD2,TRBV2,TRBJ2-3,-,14,TGTGCCAGCAGTACTAGCGGGGCCCCAGATACGCAGTATTTT,CASSTSGAPDTQYF
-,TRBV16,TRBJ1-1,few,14,TGTGCCAGCAGCCAACTCGCTGAGAACACTGAAGCTTTCTTT,CASSQLAENTEAFF
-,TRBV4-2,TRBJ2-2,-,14,TGTGCCAGCAGCGACCGGGCCAACACCGGGGAGCTGTTTTTT,CASSDRANTGELFF
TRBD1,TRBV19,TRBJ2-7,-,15,TGTGCCAGTAGTCAAATGGGACAGGGGCACAACGAGCAGTACTTC,CASSQMGQGHNEQYF
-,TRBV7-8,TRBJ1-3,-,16,TGTGCCAGCAGCTTAAGCCTAGTTGGAGCTGGAAACACCATATATTTT,CASSLSLVGAGNTIYF
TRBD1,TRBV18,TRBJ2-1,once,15,TGTGCCAGCTCACGAACAGGGGGCACCTACAATGAGCAGTTCTTC,CASSRTGGTYNEQFF
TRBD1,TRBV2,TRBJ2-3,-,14,TGTGCCAGCTCTGGGACAGGGGTCACAGATACGCAGTATTTT,CASSGTGVTDTQYF
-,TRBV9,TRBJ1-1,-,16,TGTGCCAGCAGCGTAGCTACAATGGAACAGACTACTGAAGCTTTCTTT,CASSVATMEQTTEAFF
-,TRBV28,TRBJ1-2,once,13,TGTGCCAGCAGCCGGGCGGGGTACTATGGCTACACCTTC,CASSRAGYYGYTF
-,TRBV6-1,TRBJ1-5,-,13,TGTGCCAGCAACCATGTTGGCAATCAGCCCCAGCATTTT,CASNHVGNQPQHF
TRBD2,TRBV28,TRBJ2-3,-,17,TGTGCCAGCAGAAATGGAGGACTAGCGAGTAGCACAGATACGCAGTATTTT,CASRNGGLASSTDTQYF
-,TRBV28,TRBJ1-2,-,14,TGTGCCAGCAGTTCCAAGGGTTTTTGGTATGGCTACACCTTC,CASSSKGFWYGYTF
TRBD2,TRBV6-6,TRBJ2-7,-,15,TGTGCCAGCAGTACAGGACTAGCGGGAACCTACGAGCAGTACTTC,CASSTGLAGTYEQYF
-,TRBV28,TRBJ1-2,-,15,TGTGCCAGCAGTTTGCCCCAAGGACAGCCCTATGGCTACACCTTC,CASSLPQGQPYGYTF
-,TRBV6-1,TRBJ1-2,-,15,TGTGCCAGCAGTGATTCCCGCAGCAGAGTCTATGGCTACACCTTC,CASSDSRSRVYGYTF
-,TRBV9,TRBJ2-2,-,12,TGTGCCAGCAGCAAAAACACCGGGGAGCTGTTTTTT,CASSKNTGELFF
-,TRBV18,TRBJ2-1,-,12,TGTGCCAGCTCACCCGAAGTCAATGAGCAGTTCTTC,CASSPEVNEQFF
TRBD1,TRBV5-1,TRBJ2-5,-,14,TGCGCCAGCAGCCCGGGGACAGGGATGGAGACCCAGTACTTC,CASSPGTGMETQYF
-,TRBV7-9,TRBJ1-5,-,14,TGTGCCAGCAGCACTCGGGACCTCAATCAGCCCCAGCATTTT,CASSTRDLNQPQHF
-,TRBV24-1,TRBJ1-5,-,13,TGTGCCACCAGTGAGAGGGCGGATCAGCCCCAGCATTTT,CATSERADQPQHF
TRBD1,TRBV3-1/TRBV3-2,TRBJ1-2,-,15,TGTGCCAGCAGCCACGAGGGGACAGGGGTGTATGGCTACACCTTC,CASSHEGTGVYGYTF
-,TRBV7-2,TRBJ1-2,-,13,TGTGCCAGCAGCCCATTCGACAGCTATGGCTACACCTTC,CASSPFDSYGYTF
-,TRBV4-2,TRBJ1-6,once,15,TGTGCCAGCAGCCAAGATGGCCAGCGCGCATCACCCCTCCACTTT,CASSQDGQRASPLHF
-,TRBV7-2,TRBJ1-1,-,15,TGTGCCAGCAGCCCAGGGGCGGTCGGGGGCACTGAAGCTTTCTTT,CASSPGAVGGTEAFF
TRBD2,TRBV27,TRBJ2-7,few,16,TGTGCCAGCAAGCCCCTAGCGGGAGGGCCCGGGTACGAGCAGTACTTC,CASKPLAGGPGYEQYF
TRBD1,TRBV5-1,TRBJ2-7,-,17,TGCGCCAGCAGCTTTGCTCCGGGACAGACGAGCTCCTACGAGCAGTACTTC,CASSFAPGQTSSYEQYF
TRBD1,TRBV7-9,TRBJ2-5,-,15,TGTGCCAGCAGCCTACAGGGGGCCGGTCAGGAGACCCAGTACTTC,CASSLQGAGQETQYF
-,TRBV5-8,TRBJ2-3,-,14,TGTGCCAGCAGCTTGGGACAGTTCACAGATACGCAGTATTTT,CASSLGQFTDTQYF
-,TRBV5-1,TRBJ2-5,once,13,TGCGCCAGCAGCTTGGCACCCTTAGAGACCCAGTACTTC,CASSLAPLETQYF
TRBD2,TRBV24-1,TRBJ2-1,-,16,TGTGCCACCAGTGACCGAACTAGCGGGGGCGGGGATGAGCAGTTCTTC,CATSDRTSGGGDEQFF
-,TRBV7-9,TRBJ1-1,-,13,TGTGCCAGCAGCTGGGGAGCCAACACTGAAGCTTTCTTT,CASSWGANTEAFF
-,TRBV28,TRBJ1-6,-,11,TGTGCCAGCAGTTTGAGTGAAGCCCTCCACTTT,CASSLSEALHF
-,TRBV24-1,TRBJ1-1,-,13,TGTGCCACCAGTGATAATATGAACACTGAAGCTTTCTTT,CATSDNMNTEAFF
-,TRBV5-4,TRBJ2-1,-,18,TGTGCCAGCAGCAGCGCCGGGCCCCAAGGGGTGGCGTACAATGAGCAGTTCTTC,CASSSAGPQGVAYNEQFF